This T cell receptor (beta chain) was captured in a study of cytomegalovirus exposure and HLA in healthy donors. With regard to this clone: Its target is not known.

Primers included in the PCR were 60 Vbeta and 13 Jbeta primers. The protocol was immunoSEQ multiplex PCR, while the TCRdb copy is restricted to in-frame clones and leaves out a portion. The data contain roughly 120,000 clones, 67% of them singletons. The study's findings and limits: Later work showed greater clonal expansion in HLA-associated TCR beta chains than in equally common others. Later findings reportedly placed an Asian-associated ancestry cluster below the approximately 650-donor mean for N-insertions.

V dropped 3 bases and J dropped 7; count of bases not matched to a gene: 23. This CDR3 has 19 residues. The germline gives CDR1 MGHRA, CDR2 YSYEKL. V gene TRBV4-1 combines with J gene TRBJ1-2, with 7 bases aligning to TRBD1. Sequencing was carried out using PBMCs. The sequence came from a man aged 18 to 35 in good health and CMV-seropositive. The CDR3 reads CASSHLTSGGAVGIGGYTF. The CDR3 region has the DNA TGCGCCAGCAGCCACTTAACTTCAGGGGGTGCCGTGGGGATTGGTGGCTACACCTTC.